A selection of T cell receptor beta chains follows, all from one sample in a study of T cell repertoires in cytomegalovirus infection. TCRdb independently ran MiXCR on the reads; one entry per CDR3 protein. This sample has some 680,000 distinct CDR3 sequences, with 35% to 40% found just once. What was sequenced was PBMCs. All receptors come from a human donor in good health (CMV status not recorded). Some clones in this sample may be carry-over from other donors' samples. Both conserved end residues are part of each CDR3. D genes are given only for firm matches.

d_call: .
j_call: TRBJ1-5
v_call: TRBV2
cdr3_aa: CASSEWVVNQPQHF

d_call: TRBD1
j_call: TRBJ1-1
v_call: TRBV29-1
cdr3_aa: CSVSLGQGIEAFF

d_call: TRBD1
j_call: TRBJ1-5
v_call: TRBV9
cdr3_aa: CASSSTGSVQPQHF

d_call: .
j_call: TRBJ1-1
v_call: TRBV4-2
cdr3_aa: CASSQPDSSTEAFF

d_call: TRBD1
j_call: TRBJ1-1
v_call: TRBV28
cdr3_aa: CASMAGGLGTEAFF

d_call: .
j_call: TRBJ1-1
v_call: TRBV19
cdr3_aa: CATEDGNTEAFF

d_call: .
j_call: TRBJ1-5
v_call: TRBV2
cdr3_aa: CASSEAGRVGPQHF

d_call: .
j_call: TRBJ1-3
v_call: TRBV7-8
cdr3_aa: CASSLVGGPDGNTIYF

d_call: .
j_call: TRBJ2-1
v_call: TRBV7-2
cdr3_aa: CASSLYRGRVYEQFF

d_call: .
j_call: TRBJ2-3
v_call: TRBV7-2
cdr3_aa: CASSLAKAAQYF

d_call: .
j_call: TRBJ2-3
v_call: TRBV7-6
cdr3_aa: CASSFPGTLGTDTQYF

d_call: .
j_call: TRBJ2-3
v_call: TRBV12-3/TRBV12-4
cdr3_aa: CASTTTGSVITQYF

d_call: .
j_call: TRBJ1-2
v_call: TRBV2
cdr3_aa: CASSVEQGVGGYTF

d_call: TRBD1
j_call: TRBJ2-7
v_call: TRBV20-1
cdr3_aa: CSARDPRTGGVSYEQYF

d_call: .
j_call: TRBJ1-1
v_call: TRBV30
cdr3_aa: CAWIRQKNTEAFF

d_call: .
j_call: TRBJ2-7
v_call: TRBV7-9
cdr3_aa: CASSLVSASYEQYF

d_call: .
j_call: TRBJ2-6
v_call: TRBV10-3
cdr3_aa: CAIPGAGANVLTF

d_call: .
j_call: TRBJ2-7
v_call: TRBV27
cdr3_aa: CASRTWGAPEQYF

d_call: TRBD2
j_call: TRBJ2-7
v_call: TRBV14
cdr3_aa: CASSQPGLAGYEQYF

d_call: .
j_call: TRBJ2-7
v_call: TRBV7-2
cdr3_aa: CASSLARVSHEQYF

d_call: TRBD1
j_call: TRBJ2-5
v_call: TRBV10-3
cdr3_aa: CAISESGGRETQYF

d_call: .
j_call: TRBJ1-3
v_call: TRBV7-2
cdr3_aa: CASSSQAPSSGNTIYF

d_call: .
j_call: TRBJ2-3
v_call: TRBV19
cdr3_aa: CASSIYTDGDTQYF

d_call: .
j_call: TRBJ1-3
v_call: TRBV7-8
cdr3_aa: CASSLEQGAGNTIYF

d_call: .
j_call: TRBJ1-5
v_call: TRBV6-1
cdr3_aa: CASSAVVGQPQHF

d_call: TRBD2
j_call: TRBJ2-2
v_call: TRBV15
cdr3_aa: CATSRDPPSGGANTGELFF

d_call: .
j_call: TRBJ1-4
v_call: TRBV28
cdr3_aa: CASSSRGSVATNEKLFF

d_call: .
j_call: TRBJ1-2
v_call: TRBV6-5
cdr3_aa: CASCRGTNYGYTF

d_call: .
j_call: TRBJ1-4
v_call: TRBV12-3/TRBV12-4
cdr3_aa: CASSSTSRGKLFF

d_call: TRBD1
j_call: TRBJ1-6
v_call: TRBV6-1
cdr3_aa: CASNNRGQDNSPLHF

d_call: TRBD2
j_call: TRBJ2-3
v_call: TRBV7-9
cdr3_aa: CASSSVDGGGTTDTQYF

d_call: TRBD1
j_call: TRBJ2-7
v_call: TRBV28
cdr3_aa: CASSTPGTGGYRQYF

d_call: TRBD2
j_call: TRBJ2-5
v_call: TRBV19
cdr3_aa: CASSMVAGETQYF

d_call: TRBD2
j_call: TRBJ2-1
v_call: TRBV24-1
cdr3_aa: CATSESGLADNEQFF

d_call: .
j_call: TRBJ1-2
v_call: TRBV11-2
cdr3_aa: CASSLISRGYYGYTF

d_call: .
j_call: TRBJ1-1
v_call: TRBV19
cdr3_aa: CATIDRRNTEAFF

d_call: .
j_call: TRBJ1-5
v_call: TRBV6-2/TRBV6-3
cdr3_aa: CASSLLGGNQSQHF

d_call: .
j_call: TRBJ2-1
v_call: TRBV24-1
cdr3_aa: CATSDPQGGMIQEQFF

d_call: .
j_call: TRBJ2-5
v_call: TRBV12-3/TRBV12-4
cdr3_aa: CASSFDPSVGTQYF

d_call: TRBD2
j_call: TRBJ2-1
v_call: TRBV28
cdr3_aa: CASSPPGTKYNEQFF

d_call: TRBD2
j_call: TRBJ2-3
v_call: TRBV29-1
cdr3_aa: CSVLAGGVTDTQYF

d_call: .
j_call: TRBJ2-3
v_call: TRBV24-1
cdr3_aa: CATSAYRGKGSTDTQYF

d_call: TRBD2
j_call: TRBJ2-3
v_call: TRBV30
cdr3_aa: CAWTSGVSTDTQYF

d_call: .
j_call: TRBJ1-5
v_call: TRBV7-9
cdr3_aa: CASSPSRERQPQHF

d_call: .
j_call: TRBJ1-1
v_call: TRBV29-1
cdr3_aa: CSAIRAPTGDTEAFF

d_call: TRBD2
j_call: TRBJ2-1
v_call: TRBV9
cdr3_aa: CASNLLAGGPSGDEQFF

d_call: .
j_call: TRBJ2-3
v_call: TRBV7-9
cdr3_aa: CASSLALSQGTDTQYF

d_call: TRBD2
j_call: TRBJ2-7
v_call: TRBV11-2
cdr3_aa: CASSSTGTSGGTYEQYF

d_call: TRBD2
j_call: TRBJ2-5
v_call: TRBV29-1
cdr3_aa: CSSGGGGETQYF

d_call: TRBD2
j_call: TRBJ2-1
v_call: TRBV6-2/TRBV6-3
cdr3_aa: CASSSPTSGYNEQFF

d_call: TRBD1
j_call: TRBJ1-6
v_call: TRBV27
cdr3_aa: CASSWTGDNSPLHF

d_call: .
j_call: TRBJ1-1
v_call: TRBV7-9
cdr3_aa: CASSLGQVRESEAFF